Below, 30 T cell receptor beta chains from the same sample are listed, as sequenced in a study of T-cell memory formation after mild COVID-19. Each CDR3 protein is one row after TCRdb ran MiXCR on the 5' RACE reads. The table has around 47,000 distinct CDR3 sequences, roughly 9% seen once. The sample comprised PBMCs or a T cell subset sorted from them (not recorded which). These receptors all come from an adult woman who had mild COVID-19 (a few samples of this study predate the infection). Cell type and time point are not known.

The V call is TRBV7-2, the J call TRBJ2-1; D uncertain. CDR1 is SGHTA and CDR2 is FQGNSA in the germline V gene. The CDR3 sequence is 15 residues long. V lost 3 bases, J lost 0 bases, and 9 bases lay in between. The chain's CDR3 is CASSFQWGSYNEQFF. CDR3 nucleotide sequence: TGTGCCAGCAGCTTTCAATGGGGCTCCTACAATGAGCAGTTCTTC.

This clonotype was seen ten or more times. V usage is TRBV7-6 and J usage is TRBJ2-7; D possibly matches TRBD1 or TRBD2 (6 bases each). The V end was cut by 2 bases, the J end by 5 bases, with 16 bases between. Germline V lookup: CDR1 SGHVS, CDR2 FNYEAQ. This CDR3 comprises 15 residues. The CDR3 sequence: CASSLRGGGYDEQYF. DNA of the CDR3: TGTGCCAGCAGCTTACGTGGAGGGGGGTACGACGAGCAGTACTTC.

This clonotype was detected many times. The chain has TRBV12-3 or TRBV12-4 and TRBJ2-1; D may be TRBD2 (7 bases). This CDR3 has 15 amino acids. Trimming took 7 bases from V and 7 from J, leaving 20 bases between them. The CDR3 region has the DNA TGTGCCAGCACCAAAGGGGGGGTTGGCGGTAATGAGCAGTTCTTC. Translating gives CASTKGGVGGNEQFF.

This clonotype was picked up a small number of times. This rearrangement joins TRBV6-2 or TRBV6-3 to TRBJ2-1; tentative D call: TRBD2 (5 bases). Trimming removed 5 bases at V and 0 bases at J, with 14 bases between. This CDR3 contains 16 residues. Per germline, CDR1 MNHEY and CDR2 SVGEGT. The CDR3 region has the DNA TGTGCCAGCAGTCGCGTAGGACTGAGCTCCTACAATGAGCAGTTCTTC. Amino acid sequence: CASSRVGLSSYNEQFF.

CDR3 bases: TGTGCCAGCAGTCGAGAGTGGGATACGCAGTATTTT. Translation: CASSREWDTQYF. V is TRBV11-3 and J is TRBJ2-3, with D uncertain. This CDR3 has 12 residues. In germline, CDR1 is SGHNT, CDR2 YENEEA. The ends were cut back, 6 bases at V and 6 bases at J, with 10 bases in the middle.

The chain employs TRBV20-1 and TRBJ1-1; the match to TRBD1 covers 7 bases. Per germline, CDR1 DFQATT and CDR2 SNEGSKA (reference sequence). This CDR3 has 13 residues. V was clipped by 1 base and J by 1 base; unmatched bases: 0. CDR3 DNA: TGCAGTGCTAGAGGGACAGGGAACACTGAAGCTTTCTTT. Protein: CSARGTGNTEAFF.

Points on this clonotype: At one end the junction does not follow the germline gene, possibly because of a read error. The genes are TRBV20-1 and TRBJ2-6; TRBD2 matches at 7 bases. Germline CDR1 and CDR2: DFQATT and SNEGSKA (reference sequence). CDR3 length: 14 amino acids. CDR3 nucleotides: TGCAGTGCTAGCGGGGGGTATGGGGACAACGTCCTGACTTTC. It specifies CSASGGYGDNVLTF.

This chain links TRBV5-1 with TRBJ2-1, with D tentatively TRBD2 (6 bases). In germline, CDR1 is SGHRS, CDR2 YFSETQ. Trimming took 3 bases from V and 12 from J, leaving 10 bases between them. The CDR3 runs 11 residues. CDR3 DNA: TGCGCCAGCAGCTCGGGGGTGAGGCAGTTCTTC. Translation gives CASSSGVRQFF.

This clonotype was recorded a few times. CDR3 amino acids: CASSSGRADSPLHF. The CDR3 DNA reads as TGTGCCAGCAGCTCTGGCAGGGCGGATTCACCCCTCCACTTT. V is TRBV5-4 and J is TRBJ1-6, with D perhaps TRBD1 (5 bases). This CDR3 spans 14 amino acids. Germline V gene sequence: CDR1 SGHNT, CDR2 YYREEE (reference sequence). Trimming pared 3 bases from V and 8 bases from J, leaving 12 bases between.

This clonotype was counted between two and nine times. The chain joins TRBV9 to TRBJ2-5, with unresolved D. This CDR3 is built from 15 residues. Germline CDR1 and CDR2: SGDLS and YYNGEE. V lost 3 bases to trimming and J lost 2 bases, with 14 bases between them. This chain's CDR3 is CASSAEVGDQETQYF. As DNA, the CDR3 is TGTGCCAGCAGCGCCGAGGTTGGGGATCAAGAGACCCAGTACTTC.

This clonotype appeared many times. The rearrangement links TRBV6-5 to TRBJ2-7, with 9 positions matching TRBD2. Germline assignment: CDR1 MNHEY and CDR2 SVGAGI. The J segment lost 7 bases and the V segment lost 8 bases, leaving 15 bases of the junction unmatched. CDR3 size: 15 residues. Here the CDR3 DNA reads TGTGCCAGCGGAATTCTAGCGGGATCTATGCGGGAGCAGTACTTC. Its translation is CASGILAGSMREQYF.

Only a few counts were recorded for this clonotype. V usage is TRBV7-2 and J usage is TRBJ2-1; 7 bases are shared with TRBD2. The CDR3 is 16 residues long. V dropped 5 bases and J dropped 7; count of bases not matched to a gene: 14. Germline values: CDR1 SGHTA, CDR2 FQGNSA. CDR3 DNA sequence: TGTGCCAGCAGCCCCTTGGGGGGGGGTCTTAGGAATGAGCAGTTCTTC. Its protein product is CASSPLGGGLRNEQFF. Complete variable domain (other parts from reference TRBV7-2 and TRBJ2-1): GAGVSQSPSNKVTEKGKDVELRCDPISGHTALYWYRQSLGQGLEFLIYFQGNSAPDKSGLPSDRFSAERTGGSVSTLTIQRTQQEDSAVYLCASSPLGGGLRNEQFFGPGTRLTVL.

This clonotype was counted at least ten times. The chain employs TRBV5-1 and TRBJ2-1, with D unresolved. Germline V gene data show CDR1 as SGHRS and CDR2 as YFSETQ. Trimming removed 4 bases from V and 5 bases from J, with 13 bases in between. The length of the CDR3 is 14 residues. The CDR3 nucleotides are TGCGCCAGCAGCCCCCAGACCACTAACAATGAGCAGTTCTTC. Encoded protein: CASSPQTTNNEQFF.

This clonotype was counted between two and nine times. The J gene is TRBJ2-3, the V gene TRBV29-1, with D hard to call. The germline CDR1 and CDR2 sequences are SQVTM and ANQGSEA. With 0 bases removed from V and 0 bases from J, the gap between germline ends came to 10 bases. The CDR3 extends over 15 amino acids. CDR3 coding DNA: TGCAGCGTTGAAGATCCTTACGGAAGCACAGATACGCAGTATTTT. Translation: CSVEDPYGSTDTQYF.

This clonotype was counted between two and nine times. The chain's CDR3 is CASSLGAVNTEAFF. Written as DNA, the CDR3 is TGTGCCAGCAGCTTAGGGGCAGTCAACACTGAAGCTTTCTTT. The gene calls are TRBV11-3 and TRBJ1-1; D unclear. This CDR3 is built from 14 residues. Trimming removed 1 base at V and 2 bases at J, with 8 bases between. Germline CDR1 is SGHNT and CDR2 is YENEEA.

In its sample, this clonotype was seen a few times. The chain carries TRBV6-2 or TRBV6-3 and TRBJ2-7, with TRBD1 identical over 8 bases. The CDR3 sequence is 16 residues long. The germline V gene encodes CDR1 MNHEY and CDR2 SVGEGT. The V and J ends lost 3 bases and 0 bases, in that order; junction bases with no gene match: 7. The CDR3 here is CASSYRTGHLSYEQYF. The CDR3 DNA sequence: TGTGCCAGCAGTTATCGGACAGGGCACCTCTCCTACGAGCAGTACTTC.

The rearrangement uses TRBV5-4 and TRBJ1-1; 7 positions agree with TRBD1. This CDR3 comprises 16 residues. Germline loops: CDR1 SGHNT, CDR2 YYREEE (reference sequence). V lost 1 base and J lost 3; bases outside the gene matches: 9. The CDR3, as DNA: TGTGCCAGCAGCTTGAAGGGGGCTACGTGGGACACTGAAGCTTTCTTT. It specifies CASSLKGATWDTEAFF.

The chain links TRBV5-5 to TRBJ1-5; D remains ambiguous. V gave up 6 bases and J gave up 4 bases, with 17 bases separating them. There are 15 residues in the CDR3. The germline CDR1 and CDR2 sequences are SGHKS and YYEKEE (reference sequence). The CDR3 nucleotides are TGTGCCAGCAACCTTCGACCTGAAGGGAATCAGCCCCAGCATTTT. It yields the protein CASNLRPEGNQPQHF.

V gene TRBV24-1 combines with J gene TRBJ2-1, with a possible D match to TRBD2 (6 bases). V was cut by 2 bases and J by 1 base, with 14 bases left in between. Germline CDR1 and CDR2: KGHDR and SFDVKD. The CDR3 spans 17 residues. DNA for the CDR3: TGTGCCACCAGTGATTGGAGGACCCGGGGGTCCTACAATGAGCAGTTCTTC. It encodes CATSDWRTRGSYNEQFF.

In its sample, this clonotype ranks as medium-sized. The chain combines TRBV4-1 with TRBJ2-1; 9 bases match TRBD2. V trimming: 3 bases; J trimming: 7 bases; junction bases outside the gene matches: 7. The CDR3 is 15 amino acids. Per germline, CDR1 MGHRA and CDR2 YSYEKL. The CDR3 nucleotides read TGCGCCAGCAGCCATATAGCGGGAGATGGGAATGAGCAGTTCTTC. Translated, it gives CASSHIAGDGNEQFF.

This clonotype was counted a few times. The chain recombines TRBV5-4 with TRBJ2-1; TRBD2 matches at 8 bases. The CDR3 extends over 14 amino acids. Germline V gives CDR1 SGHNT, CDR2 YYREEE (reference sequence). Trimming took 1 base from V and 6 from J; bases not matched to a gene: 3. In nucleotides, the CDR3 is TGTGCCAGCAGCTTGAGACTAGCGTTCAATGAGCAGTTCTTC. Translating gives CASSLRLAFNEQFF.

In this sample, this clonotype turned up a few times. This chain uses TRBV5-1 with TRBJ2-5, with 12 bases lining up with TRBD2. Trimming cost V 2 bases and J 5 bases; bases outside gene matches: 7. This CDR3 spans 16 amino acids. The germline V gene encodes CDR1 SGHRS and CDR2 YFSETQ. The CDR3, as DNA: TGCGCCAGCAGCTTCCTCCGACTAGCGGGAGTGGAGACCCAGTACTTC. Its translation is CASSFLRLAGVETQYF.

The CDR3 coding sequence is TGCAGTGCCGCGGGACTAGCGGGAAAAAGTGGGGCCGGGGAGCTGTTTTTT. Its protein is CSAAGLAGKSGAGELFF. The genes are TRBV20-1 and TRBJ2-2, with 13 nucleotides matching TRBD2. J was trimmed by 6 bases and V by 6 bases; bases with no gene match: 13. The CDR3 contains 17 residues. Germline values: CDR1 DFQATT, CDR2 SNEGSKA (reference sequence).

The CDR3 nucleotides read TGTGCCAGCAGCTTAGATTCAGCGGGGGGGTCGGAGACCCAGTACTTC. Its protein is CASSLDSAGGSETQYF. The chain has TRBV11-2 and TRBJ2-5; TRBD2 matches 10 bases. The CDR3 is 16 amino acids. CDR1 SGHAT and CDR2 FQNNGV come from the germline V gene. V shed 0 bases, J shed 5 bases, and the junction held 6 bases outside the gene matches.

This chain joins TRBV5-1 and TRBJ2-3; 15 positions match TRBD2. Germline CDR1 is SGHRS and CDR2 is YFSETQ. The CDR3 spans 16 residues. V shed 5 bases and J 6 bases; nucleotides not matched to a gene: 7. The CDR3 protein is CASSSGLAGGFDTQYF. The CDR3 region has the DNA TGCGCCAGCAGTTCGGGACTAGCGGGGGGCTTCGATACGCAGTATTTT.

This clonotype has only a few counts. The V call is TRBV7-8, the J call TRBJ2-5; 9 bases are shared with TRBD2. J lost 5 bases, V lost 2 bases, and 6 bases had no gene match. Germline V gene sequence: CDR1 SGHVS, CDR2 FQNEAQ. This CDR3 comprises 15 residues. CDR3 sequence (DNA): TGTGCCAGCAGCTTAAGCGCGGGAGGGGGGGAGACCCAGTACTTC. It codes for CASSLSAGGGETQYF.

V is TRBV5-4 and J is TRBJ2-3, with D possibly TRBD2 on 6 matching bases. CDR1 and CDR2 from the germline V gene are SGHNT and YYREEE (reference sequence). The CDR3 totals 15 residues. V gave up 1 base and J gave up 2 bases, with 11 bases separating them. The CDR3 sequence is CASSLLAGTTDTQYF. The DNA for the CDR3 is TGTGCCAGCAGCTTGTTGGCGGGGACCACAGATACGCAGTATTTT.

The rearrangement joins TRBV5-1 to TRBJ2-5, with 9 bases aligning to TRBD1. The CDR3 totals 15 residues. The trim removed 0 bases at V and 5 bases at J, leaving 5 bases unmatched. Germline loops: CDR1 SGHRS, CDR2 YFSETQ. The CDR3: CASSLAPDRGETQYF. The CDR3 bases are TGCGCCAGCAGCTTGGCGCCCGACAGGGGGGAGACCCAGTACTTC.

In this sample, this clonotype turned up a few times. V is TRBV11-2 and J is TRBJ1-1; weak D call: TRBD1 (5 bases). Germline CDR1 is SGHAT and CDR2 is FQNNGV. The CDR3 covers 12 residues. V was shortened by 4 bases and J by 11 bases, with 14 bases between the two germline ends. The CDR3 protein is CASSSYGRGAFF. The CDR3 DNA reads TGTGCCAGCAGCTCCTACGGACGGGGGGCTTTCTTT. Filled out from reference TRBV11-2 and TRBJ1-1, the complete variable domain reads EAGVAQSPRYKIIEKRQSVAFWCNPISGHATLYWYQQILGQGPKLLIQFQNNGVVDDSQLPKDRFSAERLKGVDSTLKIQPAKLEDSAVYLCASSSYGRGAFFGQGTRLTVV.

This clonotype was seen only a few times. This chain links TRBV20-1 with TRBJ2-7; maybe TRBD1 (5 bases). V was clipped by 3 bases and J by 2 bases, with 11 bases between them. The CDR3 is 13 residues long. Germline V gene data show CDR1 as DFQATT and CDR2 as SNEGSKA (reference sequence). The CDR3 bases are TGCAGTGCTAGCGACAGTACGACCTACGAGCAGTACTTC. Its translation: CSASDSTTYEQYF.